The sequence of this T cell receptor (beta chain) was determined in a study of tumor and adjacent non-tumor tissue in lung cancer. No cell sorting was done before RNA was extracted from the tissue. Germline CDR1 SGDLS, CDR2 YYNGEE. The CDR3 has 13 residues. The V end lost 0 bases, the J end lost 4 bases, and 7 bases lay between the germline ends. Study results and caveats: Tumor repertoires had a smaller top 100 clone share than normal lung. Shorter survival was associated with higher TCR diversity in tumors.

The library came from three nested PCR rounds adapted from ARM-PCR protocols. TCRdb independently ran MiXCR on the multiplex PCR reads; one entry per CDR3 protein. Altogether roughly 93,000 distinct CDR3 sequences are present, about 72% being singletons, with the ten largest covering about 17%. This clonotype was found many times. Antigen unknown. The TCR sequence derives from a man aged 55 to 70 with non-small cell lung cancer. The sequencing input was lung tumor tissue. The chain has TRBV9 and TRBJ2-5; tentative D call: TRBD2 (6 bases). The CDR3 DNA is TGTGCCAGCAGCGTAGAGGAGGGAGAGACCCAGTACTTC. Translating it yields CASSVEEGETQYF.